The clone carrying this TCR beta chain was seen a few times. TCRdb keeps only in-frame clones here, not all; method: immunoSEQ multiplex PCR. The table shows under 200,000 clones, with about 88% occurring only once. Those who participated ranged in age from about 18 to 89 years and resided in 20 to 25 US areas. The data were taken from a study of blood T cell repertoires in COVID-19. At the level of the study: Recovered status in Cohort 3 required two negative PCRs, clearance, or symptom resolution. PBMCs, B-cell-depleted T cells, or T cells provided the cDNA or gDNA that made up the material.

From germline, CDR1 is MNHEY and CDR2 SVGAGI. CDR3 length equals 14 residues. The germline V and J ends were trimmed by 0 bases and 2 bases, with 8 bases remaining between them. J is TRBJ2-7 and V is TRBV6-5, with D perhaps TRBD1 (5 bases). Sequences were obtained from PBMCs or T cells enriched from blood (not recorded which). The source is a woman aged 40 to 49 in a cohort exposed to, infected with or recovered from COVID-19 (not recorded which). CDR3 sequence: CASSYSNRPYEQYF. The CDR3 DNA reads as TGTGCCAGCAGTTACTCAAACAGGCCCTACGAGCAGTACTTC.